This TCR beta chain was captured by sequencing in a study of immune evolution from preneoplasia to lung adenocarcinoma. Study results and caveats: Later-stage lesions appeared to have more T cells, more diversity, less clonality. Top clone share appeared to fall from AAH through AIS, MIA, adenocarcinoma.

Trimming removed 4 bases from V and 1 base from J, with 11 bases in between. There are 14 residues in the CDR3. Germline CDR1 SGHRS, CDR2 YFSETQ. The data were produced by immunoSEQ multiplex PCR, yet TCRdb's version contains in-frame clones alone and is incomplete. Altogether 6,500 to 7,500 clones are present, roughly 75% being singletons, with the ten largest covering approximately 6.4%. Between about 2014 and 2018, patients underwent resection in Japan or China. Histologic diagnosis was independently verified by two lung pathologists. Details on this clone: Its antigen remains unknown.

J is TRBJ2-5 and V is TRBV5-1, with D perhaps matching TRBD1 (6 bases). Material: FFPE adjacent normal lung tissue. The origin of this receptor is a person in their sixties or seventies with lung adenocarcinoma. DNA of the CDR3: TGCGCCAGCAGCCTCGGACAGAGCCAAGAGACCCAGTACTTC. Its translation is CASSLGQSQETQYF.